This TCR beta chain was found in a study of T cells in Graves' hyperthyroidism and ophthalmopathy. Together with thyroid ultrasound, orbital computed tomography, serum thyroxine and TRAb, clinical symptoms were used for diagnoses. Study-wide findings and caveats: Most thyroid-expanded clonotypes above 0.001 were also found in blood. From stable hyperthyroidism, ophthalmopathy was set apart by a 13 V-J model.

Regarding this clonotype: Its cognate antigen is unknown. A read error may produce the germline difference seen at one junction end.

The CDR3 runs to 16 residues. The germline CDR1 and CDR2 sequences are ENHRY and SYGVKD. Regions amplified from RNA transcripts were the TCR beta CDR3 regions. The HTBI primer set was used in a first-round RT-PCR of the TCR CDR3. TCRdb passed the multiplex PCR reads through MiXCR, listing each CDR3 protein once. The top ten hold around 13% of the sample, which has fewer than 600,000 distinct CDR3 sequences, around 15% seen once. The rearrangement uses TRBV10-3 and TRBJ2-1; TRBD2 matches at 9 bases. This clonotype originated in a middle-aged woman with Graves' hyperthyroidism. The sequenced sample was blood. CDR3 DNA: TGTGCCACCAGTAAGGGCGCGGGAGGGCCCGGTGATGAGCAGTTCTTC. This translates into CATSKGAGGPGDEQFF.